This T cell receptor (beta chain) was recorded in a study of blood T cell repertoires in COVID-19. At the level of the study: The United States, Italy and Spain provided the acute and convalescent COVID-19 samples.

Using immunoSEQ multiplex PCR, the repertoire was profiled, and TCRdb retains in-frame clones only, with some absent. The sample includes some 210,000 clones, under 90% of them seen just once. CDR3 length: 13 residues. V dropped 5 bases and J dropped 5 bases, with 12 bases sitting between them. Germline loops: CDR1 LNHDA, CDR2 SQIVND (reference sequence). This clone appeared a few times. This TCR came from a woman aged 50 to 60 with acute COVID-19. Material for sequencing was PBMCs or T cells enriched from blood (not recorded which). The V and J genes are TRBV19 and TRBJ2-5, with TRBD2 as a possible D gene (5 bases). The CDR3 DNA reads TGTGCCAGTAGTGATTCGGGGTTGGAGACCCAGTACTTC. This encodes CASSDSGLETQYF. The full variable domain, with the rest looked up from reference TRBV19 and TRBJ2-5, is DGGITQSPKYLFRKEGQNVTLSCEQNLNHDAMYWYRQDPGQGLRLIYYSQIVNDFQKGDIAEGYSVSREKKESFPLTVTSAQKNPTAFYLCASSDSGLETQYFGPGTRLLVL.